This TCR beta chain was sequenced during a study of shared clonotypes between healthy human individuals. Unsorted PBMCs provided DNA that was sequenced on ten immunoSEQ deep assay plates. Source study methods: Junction-only sequences without quality scores were provided by ImmunoSEQ, so filtering was different. This table comes from immunoSEQ multiplex PCR, and its TCRdb copy is limited to in-frame clones, with some not included. That table gives V, J and clone size, and the DNA gave D and trimming. The sample contains roughly 490,000 clones, 70% to 80% of which appear only once. V was cut by 4 bases and J by 2 bases, with 10 bases left in between. Germline V gives CDR1 SGHNT, CDR2 YYREEE (reference sequence). The CDR3 runs to 14 residues.

Sequenced input: PBMCs. V usage is TRBV5-4 and J usage is TRBJ2-4; a possible D gene is TRBD1 (6 bases). This clonotype was obtained from a woman aged 40 to 50 in good health. Some clones in this sample may be carry-over from other donors' samples. CDR3 region: CASSVQGTKNIQYF. The CDR3, as DNA: TGTGCCAGCAGCGTACAGGGAACCAAAAACATTCAGTACTTC.